The rows below give T cell receptor beta chains drawn from one sample of a study of CD8+ T cells in alopecia areata. Profiled with immunoSEQ multiplex PCR; TCRdb holds only in-frame clones, not every one. The table shows about 200,000 clones, with about three fifths occurring only once. The source material was CD4+ T cells sorted from blood, sampled at week 0. The origin of the receptors is a human donor with alopecia areata. Each CDR3 is given with its conserved first and last residue. A D gene is named only where the DNA matches it firmly. The size entry is marked missing in some rows and otherwise reads once, few, many or a size class.

>16|TRBV27|TRBD1|few|TRBJ1-1
TGTGCCAGCAGTCCTGGACAGGGCAGGGTGAACACTGAAGCTTTCTTT
CASSPGQGRVNTEAFF
>14|TRBV5-1|.|.|TRBJ1-4
TGCGCCAGCAGCTTGGTACCAACTAATGAAAAACTGTTTTTT
CASSLVPTNEKLFF
>12|TRBV7-2|.|few|TRBJ2-7
TGTGCCAGCAGCTCCCAGTACTACGAGCAGTACTTC
CASSSQYYEQYF
>17|TRBV5-4|.|.|TRBJ2-4
TGTGCCACCGCCGGGGCCAACTCGTCGAGAGCCAAAAACATTCAGTACTTC
CATAGANSSRAKNIQYF
>14|TRBV7-9|.|.|TRBJ1-5
TGTGCCAGCAGCTTAGGGGGGTTCTCTCAGCCCCAGCATTTT
CASSLGGFSQPQHF
>11|TRBV30|.|.|TRBJ1-2
TGTGCCTGGACGGACATCTATGGCTACACCTTC
CAWTDIYGYTF
>12|TRBV2|.|.|TRBJ1-1
TGTGCCAGCAGATCAGGGAACACTGAAGCTTTCTTT
CASRSGNTEAFF
>13|TRBV29-1|.|.|TRBJ1-1
TGCAGCGTCCGAGGGGTTATGAACACTGAAGCTTTCTTT
CSVRGVMNTEAFF
>15|TRBV6-1|.|.|TRBJ1-5
TGTGCCAGCAGTGTTAGGCAGGCTGGCTTTGATCCCCAGCATTTT
CASSVRQAGFDPQHF
>13|TRBV7-9|.|few|TRBJ1-1
TGTGCCAGCAGCTTACCTATTCCACCCTCAGCTTTCTTT
CASSLPIPPSAFF
>15|TRBV19|.|.|TRBJ1-5
TGTGCCAGTTCGGGCCGAGAGGGACCCAATCAGCCCCAGCATTTT
CASSGREGPNQPQHF
>20|TRBV9|.|once|TRBJ2-1
TGTGCCAGCAGCGTCGGCGGGGAACCGCGCCTTCTCAGCTCCTACAATGAGCAGTTCTTC
CASSVGGEPRLLSSYNEQFF
>13|TRBV29-1|TRBD1|few|TRBJ2-2
TGCAGCGTCGGACAGGGGAGAACCGGGGAGCTGTTTTTT
CSVGQGRTGELFF
>12|TRBV6-6|TRBD2|.|TRBJ2-7
TGTGCCAGCGGGGGGGACTCCTACGAGCAGTACTTC
CASGGDSYEQYF
>14|TRBV5-1|TRBD1|.|TRBJ2-5
TGCGCCAGCAGACTCCTGACAGGGGAAGGGACCCAGTACTTC
CASRLLTGEGTQYF
>18|TRBV5-1|TRBD2|many|TRBJ2-1
TGCGCCAGCAGCCCGGGACTAGCGGGAGGAGTAAGTTACAATGAGCAGTTCTTC
CASSPGLAGGVSYNEQFF
>15|TRBV18|TRBD1|.|TRBJ1-2
TGTGCCAGCTCACCCCAAGGGACAGGGAACTATGGCTACACCTTC
CASSPQGTGNYGYTF
>17|TRBV7-9|.|.|TRBJ1-2
TGTGCCAGCAGCTTAGCGGAAGAGATACGGGGGGGACATGGCTACACCTTC
CASSLAEEIRGGHGYTF
>13|TRBV30|.|.|TRBJ2-3
TGTGCCTACTACAGGGCGATCACAGATACGCAGTATTTT
CAYYRAITDTQYF
>15|TRBV18|TRBD1|.|TRBJ2-5
TGTGCCAGCTCACCCCAGGACAGGGGTTCGAAAGAGCAGTACTTC
CASSPQDRGSKEQYF
>16|TRBV7-9|.|few|TRBJ1-4
TGTGCCAGCAGCTTGCCGGGTGGCAGGGCAAATGAAAAACTGTTTTTT
CASSLPGGRANEKLFF
>13|TRBV6-5|.|.|TRBJ2-5
TGTGCCAGCAGTTATACACTTCAGGCGTCCCAGTACTTC
CASSYTLQASQYF
>13|TRBV30|TRBD1|few|TRBJ1-1
TGTGCCTGGAGTAGACAGGGGAACACTGAAGCTTTCTTT
CAWSRQGNTEAFF